This TCR beta chain was captured in a study of graft-versus-host responses after intestinal transplantation. Study-wide background: Multivisceral, liver-intestinal, or isolated intestinal grafts went to recipients. Induction with anti-thymocyte globulin, then tacrolimus and steroids for about 3 years, was given to all recipients.

Sequencing used immunoSEQ multiplex PCR; TCRdb keeps in-frame clones, though not all of them. Here the sample spans approximately 89,000 clones, 92% being singletons. J was trimmed by 9 bases and V by 6 bases; bases with no gene match: 11. Germline V gene data show CDR1 as SNHLY and CDR2 as FYNNEI. The CDR3 runs to 13 residues. Details on this clone: Its antigen is still unknown.

The material sequenced was unstimulated CD4+ T cells sorted from spleen or lymph node cells, taken before intestinal transplant. The chain links TRBV2 to TRBJ2-7; 7 nucleotides match TRBD1. This TCR came from a human donor who received an intestinal transplant. CDR3 nucleotide sequence: TGTGCCAGCAGCGGGGACAGCCCTTTAGGGCAGTACTTC. The encoded protein is CASSGDSPLGQYF.